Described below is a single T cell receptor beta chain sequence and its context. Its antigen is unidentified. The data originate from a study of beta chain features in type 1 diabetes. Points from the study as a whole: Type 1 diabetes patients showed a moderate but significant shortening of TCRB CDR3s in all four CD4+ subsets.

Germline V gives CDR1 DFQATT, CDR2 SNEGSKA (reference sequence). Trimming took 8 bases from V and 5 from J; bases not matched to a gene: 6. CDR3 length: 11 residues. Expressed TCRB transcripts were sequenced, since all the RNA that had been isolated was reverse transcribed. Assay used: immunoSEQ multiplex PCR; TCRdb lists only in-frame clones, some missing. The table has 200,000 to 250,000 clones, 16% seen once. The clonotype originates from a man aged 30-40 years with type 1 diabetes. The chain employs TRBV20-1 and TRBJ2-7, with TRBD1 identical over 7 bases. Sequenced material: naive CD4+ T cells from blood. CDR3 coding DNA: TGCAGTCTTGGACAGGTCCACGAGCAGTACTTC. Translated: CSLGQVHEQYF.